This record covers a single T cell receptor beta chain. The antigen it binds to is not known. Nothing much larger sits one base from this clone, and base qualities are not available. The data stem from a study of cytotoxic CD8 clonotypes in ibrutinib-treated CLL (TCRdb year 2021). Some background on the complete study: The cohort was composed of under 12 relapsed/refractory and roughly 16 treatment-naive patients; IGHV unmutated status was identified in approximately 17 patients. Partial responses were observed in 24 patients and complete responses in 2; after a median follow-up of roughly 62 months, remission was maintained in around 14 patients and progression was observed in some twelve. Response samples were taken after a median of approximately 12 months on treatment, ranging from about 6 to 40 months. An average of 255,043 productive templates and some 100,000 productive rearrangements was obtained per sample. Longitudinal samples were available for about 30% of the roughly 86 trial participants. Cryopreserved peripheral blood mononuclear cells were collected at three points: before therapy, at response, and at either sustained remission or disease progression. Patients were still on ibrutinib when every remission and progressive disease sample was collected. Overall results and qualifications from the work: Sampling times were not matched between sustained-remission and progressing patients, and lymph node repertoires were not studied. Public clonotypes were rare and either shrank or stayed stable during treatment, and the rise in clonality at ibrutinib response reflected expansion of private clonotypes. An increase in clonality was observed at ibrutinib response, with clonality remaining stable during sustained remission and falling back toward baseline at progression. Baseline clonality exceeded that of age-matched healthy donors and correlated strongly with circulating CD8+ T-cell counts.

CDR1 KGHSH and CDR2 LQKENI are derived from the germline V gene. The V end gives up 0 bases and the J end 12 bases, leaving 10 bases in the junction not matched to a gene. Taken from cysteine to phenylalanine, the CDR3 has 16 residues. Only the CDR3 DNA stays, 48 bases, in frame from base 1. This sample's time point label indicates: approximately eleven months on ibrutinib. For TCR beta library preparation, about 2.2 micrograms of genomic DNA were extracted from the cryopreserved PBMCs. Longitudinal blood samples from CLL patients receiving ibrutinib monotherapy were subjected to high-throughput TCR beta sequencing. The patients took part in an open-label, single-center phase 2 trial of ibrutinib monotherapy. On a MiSeq, deep resolution sequencing aimed for a depth between 1 in 1 million and 1 in 200,000 T cells, with each clonotype covered approximately 9.8x on average. TCR beta libraries were generated with the immunoSEQ hsTCRB Kit. The source study handled its data this way. ImmunoSEQ Data Assistant and ImmunoSEQ Analyzer were used for data analysis, and V, D and J genes were assigned according to IMGT definitions. Clonality was computed as one minus normalized Shannon entropy of productive rearrangement frequencies, ranging from 0 to 1. Public clonotype analysis was restricted to overrepresented clonotypes comprising at least 0.05% of each patient's repertoire. Some 13 age-matched healthy donor repertoires from immuneACCESS served as clonality controls. What TCRdb holds here is the immuneACCESS table cut down to in-frame rearrangements. Part of the clones is not present; checked against another copy, under half of the missing clones reflect an unresolved V gene, and the others are unexplained. That table furnishes V, J and clone size, whereas the DNA furnished D and trimming. This sample is represented by about 22,000 clones; 55% to 75% of them were singletons. The ten largest clones add up to approximately 46% of the sample.

The chain couples TRBV18 to TRBJ2-1; 11 junctional bases match TRBD2. The specimen comprised PBMCs, sampled after 12 months of ibrutinib treatment. The receptor was isolated from a human donor with chronic lymphocytic leukemia. The bases read TGTGCCAGCTCACCACCTTCCCTAGCGGGGGGCACAGGGCAGTTCTTC. It translates as CASSPPSLAGGTGQFF.